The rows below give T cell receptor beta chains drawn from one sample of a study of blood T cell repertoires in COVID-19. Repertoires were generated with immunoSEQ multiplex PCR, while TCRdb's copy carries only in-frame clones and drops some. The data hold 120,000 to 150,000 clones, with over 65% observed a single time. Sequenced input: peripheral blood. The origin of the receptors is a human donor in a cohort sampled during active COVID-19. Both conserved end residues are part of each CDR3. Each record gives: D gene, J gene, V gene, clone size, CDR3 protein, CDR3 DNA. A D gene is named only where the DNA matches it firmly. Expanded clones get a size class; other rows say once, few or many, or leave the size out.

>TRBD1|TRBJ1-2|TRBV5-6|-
CASRSPAGGDGYTF
TGTGCCAGCAGATCACCGGCAGGGGGCGATGGCTACACCTTC
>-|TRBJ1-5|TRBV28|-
CASSLGQNQPQHF
TGTGCCAGCAGTTTAGGACAGAATCAGCCCCAGCATTTT
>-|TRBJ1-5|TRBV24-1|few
CATSDSRPQPQHF
TGTGCCACCAGTGATTCCAGGCCCCAGCCCCAGCATTTT
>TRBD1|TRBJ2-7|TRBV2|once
CASRDRDRAYEQYF
TGTGCCAGCAGGGACCGGGACAGGGCCTACGAGCAGTACTTC
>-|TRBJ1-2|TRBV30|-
CAWSVQGPGYTF
TGTGCCTGGAGTGTACAGGGCCCAGGCTACACCTTC
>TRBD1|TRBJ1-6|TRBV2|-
CASSGRTGDNSPLHF
TGTGCCAGCAGTGGACGGACAGGGGATAATTCACCCCTCCACTTT
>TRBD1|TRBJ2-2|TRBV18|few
CASQAGGEWNTGELFF
TGTGCCAGCCAAGCAGGGGGCGAATGGAACACCGGGGAGCTGTTTTTT
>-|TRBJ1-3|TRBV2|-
CASNKDSSGNTIYF
TGTGCCAGCAATAAGGACAGCTCTGGAAACACCATATATTTT
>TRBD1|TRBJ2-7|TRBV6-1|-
CASSDRQGSYEQYF
TGTGCCAGCAGTGACCGACAGGGCAGCTACGAGCAGTACTTC
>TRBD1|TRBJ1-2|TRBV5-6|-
CASTRDRGRSYGYTF
TGTGCCAGCACCCGGGACAGGGGGCGCAGCTATGGCTACACCTTC
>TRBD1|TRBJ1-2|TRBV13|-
CASSTRTGGVGYTF
TGTGCCAGCAGCACTCGGACAGGGGGAGTTGGCTACACCTTC
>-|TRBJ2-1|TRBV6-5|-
CASSQGGPGGEQFF
TGTGCCAGCAGCCAGGGCGGGCCCGGGGGTGAGCAGTTCTTC
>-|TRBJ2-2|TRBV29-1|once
CSVPDRIHTGELFF
TGCAGCGTTCCAGACAGGATACACACCGGGGAGCTGTTTTTT
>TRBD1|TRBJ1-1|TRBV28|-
CASSLLGDRAEAFF
TGTGCCAGCAGTTTGTTGGGGGACAGGGCTGAAGCTTTCTTT
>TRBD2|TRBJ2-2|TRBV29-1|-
CSCLGGAGTGELFF
TGCAGCTGTTTGGGAGGGGCAGGGACCGGGGAGCTGTTTTTT
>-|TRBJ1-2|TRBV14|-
CASSPQGKGLYGYTF
TGTGCCAGCAGCCCCCAAGGGAAGGGGTTGTATGGCTACACCTTC
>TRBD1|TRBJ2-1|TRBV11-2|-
CASSTWDSHDEQFF
TGTGCCAGCAGCACCTGGGACAGTCACGATGAGCAGTTCTTC